This record covers a single T cell receptor (beta chain). Its specificity is not known. Individuals having autoimmune disease history or systemic immunosuppression were not enrolled. This sample was included in a study of OX40 agonist ivuxolimab in advanced cancers. Study information: People who had prior anti-PD-1, anti-PD-L1 or anti-CTLA-4 therapy could take part, and under 50% had some.

Findings and caveats of the study: Partial responders dosed at 0.1-3.0 mg/kg displayed clonal expansion ranking among the lowest.

The data were produced by immunoSEQ multiplex PCR, yet TCRdb's version contains in-frame clones alone and is incomplete. In the table there are under 75,000 clones, 84% of which are singletons. CDR1 MGHRA and CDR2 YSYEKL come from the germline V gene. The V end was cut by 1 base, the J end by 0 bases, with 7 bases between. This CDR3 has 15 amino acids. This chain links TRBV4-1 with TRBJ1-5; maybe TRBD1 (5 bases). This TCR was sampled from an adult with an advanced solid tumor such as melanoma, head and neck, liver or kidney cancer. The input for sequencing was CD4+ or CD8+ T cells sorted from blood, taken in a trial of the OX40 agonist ivuxolimab. CDR3 amino acids: CASSQATASNQPQHF. In nucleotides, the CDR3 is TGCGCCAGCAGCCAAGCGACAGCTAGCAATCAGCCCCAGCATTTT.